This T cell receptor (beta chain) was retrieved from a study of T-cell memory formation after mild COVID-19. About the research overall: TCR clusters largely stayed donor specific. Study results and limitations: Those CD4+ clones that contracted were mainly in CM and EM (CD8+ ones in EMRA).

The CDR3 spans 14 residues. From germline, CDR1 is MNHEY and CDR2 SMNVEV (reference sequence). V shed 5 bases, J shed 0 bases, and the junction held 3 bases outside the gene matches. Notes on this clonotype: Its specificity is not known.

The 5'RACE method, run with constant-segment primers, produced TCR alpha and TCR beta cDNA libraries (carrying sample barcodes and UMIs). MiXCR, applied by TCRdb to the 5' RACE reads, yields one record per CDR3 protein. Found here are 250,000 to 400,000 distinct CDR3 sequences, roughly an eighth of them singletons; the top ten hold around 20%. This clonotype was obtained from a man aged 18 to 29 who had mild COVID-19 (a few samples of this study predate the infection). Cell type and time point are not known. The chain has TRBV27 and TRBJ1-1; 7 bases are shared with TRBD1. The sequencing input was PBMCs or a T cell subset sorted from them (not recorded which). The CDR3 protein is CASSAGQMNTEAFF. CDR3 sequence (DNA): TGTGCCAGCAGTGCGGGACAGATGAACACTGAAGCTTTCTTT.